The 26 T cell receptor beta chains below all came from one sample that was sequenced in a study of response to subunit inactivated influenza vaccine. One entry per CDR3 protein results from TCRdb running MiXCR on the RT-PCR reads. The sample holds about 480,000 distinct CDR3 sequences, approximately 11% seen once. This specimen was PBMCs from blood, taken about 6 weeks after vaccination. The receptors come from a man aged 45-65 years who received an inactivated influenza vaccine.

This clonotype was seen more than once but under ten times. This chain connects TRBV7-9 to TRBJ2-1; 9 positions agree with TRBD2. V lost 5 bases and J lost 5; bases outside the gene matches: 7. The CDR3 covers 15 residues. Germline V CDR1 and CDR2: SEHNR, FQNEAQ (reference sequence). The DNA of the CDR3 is TGTGCCAGCAGCACAAGCGGGGGGTCCCACAATGAGCAGTTCTTC. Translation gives CASSTSGGSHNEQFF.

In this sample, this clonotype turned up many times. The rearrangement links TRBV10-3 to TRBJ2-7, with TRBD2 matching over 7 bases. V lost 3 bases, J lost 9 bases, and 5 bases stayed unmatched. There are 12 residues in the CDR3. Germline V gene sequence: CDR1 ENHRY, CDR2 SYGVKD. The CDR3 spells CAISDPGLPQYF. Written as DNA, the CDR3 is TGTGCCATCAGTGATCCGGGACTACCGCAGTACTTC.

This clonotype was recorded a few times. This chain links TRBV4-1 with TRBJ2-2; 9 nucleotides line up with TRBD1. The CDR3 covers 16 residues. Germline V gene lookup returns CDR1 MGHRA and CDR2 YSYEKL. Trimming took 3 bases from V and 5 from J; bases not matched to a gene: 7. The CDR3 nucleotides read TGCGCCAGCAGCCAGGACAGGGGCGGGGATACCGGGGAGCTGTTTTTT. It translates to CASSQDRGGDTGELFF.

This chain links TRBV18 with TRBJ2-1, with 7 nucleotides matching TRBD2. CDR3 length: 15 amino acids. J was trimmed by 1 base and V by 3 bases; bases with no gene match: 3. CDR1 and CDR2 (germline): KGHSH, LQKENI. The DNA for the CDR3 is TGTGCCAGCTCACCTGTTAGCGGGTCCTACAATGAGCAGTTCTTC. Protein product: CASSPVSGSYNEQFF.

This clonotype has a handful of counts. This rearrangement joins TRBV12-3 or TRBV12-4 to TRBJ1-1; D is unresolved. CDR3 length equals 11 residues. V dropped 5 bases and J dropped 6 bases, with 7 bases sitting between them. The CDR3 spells CASSRWPEAFF. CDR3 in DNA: TGTGCCAGCAGTCGGTGGCCTGAAGCTTTCTTT.

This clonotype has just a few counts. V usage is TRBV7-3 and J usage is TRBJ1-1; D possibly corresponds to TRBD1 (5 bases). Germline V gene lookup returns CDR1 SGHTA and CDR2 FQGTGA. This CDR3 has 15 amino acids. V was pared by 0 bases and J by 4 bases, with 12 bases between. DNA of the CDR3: TGTGCCAGCAGCTTAACCAGGGTATTCTCCACTGAAGCTTTCTTT. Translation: CASSLTRVFSTEAFF.

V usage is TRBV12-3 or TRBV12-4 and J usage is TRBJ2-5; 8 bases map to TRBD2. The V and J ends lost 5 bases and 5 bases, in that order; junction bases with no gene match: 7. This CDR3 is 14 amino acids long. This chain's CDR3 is CASSHRGGGETQYF. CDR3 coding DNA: TGTGCCAGCAGTCACCGGGGGGGCGGGGAGACCCAGTACTTC.

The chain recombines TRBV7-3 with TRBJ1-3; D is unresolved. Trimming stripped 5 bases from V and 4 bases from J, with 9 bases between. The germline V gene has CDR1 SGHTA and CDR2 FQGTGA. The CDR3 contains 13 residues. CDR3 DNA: TGTGCCAGCAGCCCAGATGGGGGAAACACCATATATTTT. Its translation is CASSPDGGNTIYF.

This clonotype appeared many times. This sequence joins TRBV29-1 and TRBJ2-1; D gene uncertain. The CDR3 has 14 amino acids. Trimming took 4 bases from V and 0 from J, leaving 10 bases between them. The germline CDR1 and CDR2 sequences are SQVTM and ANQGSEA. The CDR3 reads CSVVPWGSYNEQFF. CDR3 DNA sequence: TGCAGCGTTGTTCCGTGGGGCTCCTACAATGAGCAGTTCTTC.

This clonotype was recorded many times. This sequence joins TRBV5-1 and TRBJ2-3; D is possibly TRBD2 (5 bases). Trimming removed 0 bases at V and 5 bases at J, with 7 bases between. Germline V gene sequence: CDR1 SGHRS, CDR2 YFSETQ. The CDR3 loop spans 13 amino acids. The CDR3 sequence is CASSLGREDTQYF. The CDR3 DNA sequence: TGCGCCAGCAGCTTGGGTCGGGAAGATACGCAGTATTTT.

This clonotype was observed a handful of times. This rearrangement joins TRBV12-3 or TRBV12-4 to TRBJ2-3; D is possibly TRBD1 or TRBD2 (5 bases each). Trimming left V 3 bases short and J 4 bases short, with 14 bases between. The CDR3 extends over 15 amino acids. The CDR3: CASSFFRDRADTQYF. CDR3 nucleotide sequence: TGTGCCAGCAGTTTTTTCAGGGACCGAGCAGATACGCAGTATTTT.

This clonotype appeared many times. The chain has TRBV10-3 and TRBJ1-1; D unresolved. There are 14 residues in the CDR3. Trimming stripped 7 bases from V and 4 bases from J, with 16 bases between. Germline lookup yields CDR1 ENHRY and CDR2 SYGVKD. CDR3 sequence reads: CAITITGVSTEAFF. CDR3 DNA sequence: TGTGCCATCACAATCACCGGGGTGAGCACTGAAGCTTTCTTT.

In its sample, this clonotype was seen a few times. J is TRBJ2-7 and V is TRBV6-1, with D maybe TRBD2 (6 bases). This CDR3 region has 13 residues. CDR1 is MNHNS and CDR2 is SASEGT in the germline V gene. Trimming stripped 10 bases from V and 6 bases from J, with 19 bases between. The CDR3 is CATSPGGGREQYF. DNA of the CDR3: TGTGCCACCTCCCCCGGGGGAGGACGCGAGCAGTACTTC.

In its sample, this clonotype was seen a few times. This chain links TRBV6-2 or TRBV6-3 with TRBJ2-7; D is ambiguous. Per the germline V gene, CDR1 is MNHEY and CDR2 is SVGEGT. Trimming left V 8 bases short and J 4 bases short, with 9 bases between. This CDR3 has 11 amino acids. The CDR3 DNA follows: TGTGCCAGCGCAGTTGGTTACGAGCAGTACTTC. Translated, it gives CASAVGYEQYF.

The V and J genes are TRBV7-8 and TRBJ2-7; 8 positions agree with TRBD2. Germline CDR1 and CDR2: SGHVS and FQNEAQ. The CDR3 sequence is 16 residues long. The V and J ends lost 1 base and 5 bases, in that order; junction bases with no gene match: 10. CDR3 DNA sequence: TGTGCCAGCAGCTTAGTCTCCGGCGGGAGGCCCCACGAGCAGTACTTC. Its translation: CASSLVSGGRPHEQYF.

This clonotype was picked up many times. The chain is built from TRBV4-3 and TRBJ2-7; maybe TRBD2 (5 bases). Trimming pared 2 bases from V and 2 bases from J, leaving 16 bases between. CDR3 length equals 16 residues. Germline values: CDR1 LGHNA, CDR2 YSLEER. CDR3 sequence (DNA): TGCGCCAGCAGCCAACCACGGGAAGAAAACACCTACGAGCAGTACTTC. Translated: CASSQPREENTYEQYF.

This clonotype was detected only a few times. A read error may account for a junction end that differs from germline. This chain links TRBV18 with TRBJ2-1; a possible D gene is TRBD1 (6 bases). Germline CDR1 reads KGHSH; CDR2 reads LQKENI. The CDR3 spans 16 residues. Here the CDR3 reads CASSPPSTGSFNEQFF. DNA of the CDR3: TGTGCCAGCTCACCACCTAGTACAGGGTCCTTCAATGAGCAGTTCTTC.

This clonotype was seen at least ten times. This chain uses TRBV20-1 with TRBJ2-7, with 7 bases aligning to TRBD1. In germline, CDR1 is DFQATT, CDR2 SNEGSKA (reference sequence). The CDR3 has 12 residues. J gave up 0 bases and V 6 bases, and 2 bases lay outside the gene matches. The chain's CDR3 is CSARDSSYEQYF. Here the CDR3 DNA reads TGCAGTGCCCGGGACAGCTCCTACGAGCAGTACTTC.

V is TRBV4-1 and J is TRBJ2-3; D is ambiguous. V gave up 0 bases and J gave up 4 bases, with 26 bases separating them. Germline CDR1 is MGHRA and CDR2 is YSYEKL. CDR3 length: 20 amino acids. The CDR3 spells CASSQDAVPWTNPAPDTQYF. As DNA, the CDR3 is TGCGCCAGCAGCCAAGACGCGGTACCGTGGACCAATCCTGCCCCAGATACGCAGTATTTT.

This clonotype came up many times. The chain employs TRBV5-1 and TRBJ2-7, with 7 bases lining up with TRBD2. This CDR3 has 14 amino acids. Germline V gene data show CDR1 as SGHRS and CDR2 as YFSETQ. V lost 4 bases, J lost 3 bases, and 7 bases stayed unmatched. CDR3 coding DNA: TGCGCCAGCAGCGTGGCCGGGGGGAACTACGAGCAGTACTTC. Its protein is CASSVAGGNYEQYF.

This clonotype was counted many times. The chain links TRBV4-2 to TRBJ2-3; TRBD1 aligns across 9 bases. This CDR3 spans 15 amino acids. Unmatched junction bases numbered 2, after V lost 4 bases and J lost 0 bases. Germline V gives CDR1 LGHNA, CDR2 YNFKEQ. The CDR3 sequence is CASSLGQGSTDTQYF. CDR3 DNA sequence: TGTGCCAGCAGCCTGGGACAGGGTAGCACAGATACGCAGTATTTT.

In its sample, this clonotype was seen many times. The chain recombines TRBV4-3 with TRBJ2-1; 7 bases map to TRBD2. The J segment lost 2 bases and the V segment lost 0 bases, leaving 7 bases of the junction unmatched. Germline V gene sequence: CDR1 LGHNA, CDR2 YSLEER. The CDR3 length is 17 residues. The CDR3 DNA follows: TGCGCCAGCAGCCAAGATTTGGCCAGCGGGGCCTACAATGAGCAGTTCTTC. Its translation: CASSQDLASGAYNEQFF.

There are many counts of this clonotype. Here the CDR3 DNA reads TGTGCCAGCAGACTATCTACAGGGGAATTCCAAGAGACCCAGTACTTC. Amino acids: CASRLSTGEFQETQYF. The gene calls are TRBV6-1 and TRBJ2-5, with 7 positions matching TRBD1. With V trimmed by 6 bases and J by 1 base, 11 bases remained unmatched. Per germline, CDR1 MNHNS and CDR2 SASEGT. CDR3 length: 16 amino acids.

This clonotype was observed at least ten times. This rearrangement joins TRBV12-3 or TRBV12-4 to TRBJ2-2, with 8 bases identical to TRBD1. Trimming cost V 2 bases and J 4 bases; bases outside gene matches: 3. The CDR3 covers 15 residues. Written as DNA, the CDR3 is TGTGCCAGCAGTTTACGAGACAGGGGCACCGGGGAGCTGTTTTTT. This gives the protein CASSLRDRGTGELFF.

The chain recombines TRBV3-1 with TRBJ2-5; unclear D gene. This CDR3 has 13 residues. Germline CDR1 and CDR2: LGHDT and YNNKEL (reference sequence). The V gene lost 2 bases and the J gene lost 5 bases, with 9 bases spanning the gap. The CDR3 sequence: CASSQMPGETQYF. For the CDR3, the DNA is TGTGCCAGCAGCCAAATGCCTGGGGAGACCCAGTACTTC.

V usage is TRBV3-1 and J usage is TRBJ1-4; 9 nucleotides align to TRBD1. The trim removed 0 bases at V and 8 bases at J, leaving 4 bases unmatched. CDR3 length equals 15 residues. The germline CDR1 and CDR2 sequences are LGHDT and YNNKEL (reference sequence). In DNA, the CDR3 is TGTGCCAGCAGCCAAGATGGGACAGGGAACGAAAAACTGTTTTTT. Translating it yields CASSQDGTGNEKLFF. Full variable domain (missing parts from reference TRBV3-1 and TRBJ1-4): DTAVSQTPKYLVTQMGNDKSIKCEQNLGHDTMYWYKQDSKKFLKIMFSYNNKELIINETVPNRFSPKSPDKAHLNLHINSLELGDSAVYFCASSQDGTGNEKLFFGSGTQLSVL.